This T cell receptor (beta chain) was captured by sequencing in a study of OX40 agonist ivuxolimab in advanced cancers. The wider study: Prior anti-PD-1, anti-PD-L1 or anti-CTLA-4 therapy was allowed; 40% to 50% had some.

The protocol was immunoSEQ multiplex PCR, while the TCRdb copy is restricted to in-frame clones and leaves out a portion. The sample yields about 58,000 clones, roughly nine tenths seen once. The CDR3 covers 15 residues. V shed 2 bases and J 6 bases; nucleotides not matched to a gene: 5. The germline gives CDR1 SGHAT, CDR2 FQDESV (reference sequence). The TCR comes from an adult with an advanced solid tumor such as melanoma, head and neck, liver or kidney cancer. This chain links TRBV11-1 with TRBJ2-2; 8 positions match TRBD2. The source was CD4+ or CD8+ T cells sorted from blood, collected in a trial of the OX40 agonist ivuxolimab. CDR3: CASSLRGRFPGELFF. The CDR3 DNA reads as TGTGCCAGCAGCTTACGCGGGAGGTTTCCCGGGGAGCTGTTTTTT.